The present T cell receptor beta chain was sequenced within a study of cytomegalovirus exposure and HLA in healthy donors. Overall study findings and caveats: Later on, analysis showed that most CMV-associated TCR beta chains appeared to be HLA-restricted. A few V segments could not be told apart, such as TRBV6-2 and TRBV6-3, and were left out. When presence/absence was analysed, sequencing depth was taken to be roughly uniform across donors. Later analysis demonstrated an association between a missense DCLRE1C variant and TCR beta V- and J-gene trimming.

Germline CDR1 is MNHEY and CDR2 is SVGAGI. The CDR3 consists of 14 residues. The V and J ends lost 2 bases and 8 bases respectively, with 15 bases between them. Primers: 60 Vbeta forward and 13 Jbeta reverse. TCRdb keeps only in-frame clones here, not all; method: immunoSEQ multiplex PCR. The listing records under 200,000 clones. A word on this clone: Its antigen is currently unknown.

Sequenced: PBMCs. This sequence was found in a man between 25 and 39 years old in good health and CMV-seronegative. V gene TRBV6-5 combines with J gene TRBJ1-2; D is perhaps TRBD1 (5 bases). CDR3 protein: CASSYANPSGGYTF. In DNA form, the CDR3 reads TGTGCCAGCAGTTACGCGAACCCATCAGGGGGCTACACCTTC.